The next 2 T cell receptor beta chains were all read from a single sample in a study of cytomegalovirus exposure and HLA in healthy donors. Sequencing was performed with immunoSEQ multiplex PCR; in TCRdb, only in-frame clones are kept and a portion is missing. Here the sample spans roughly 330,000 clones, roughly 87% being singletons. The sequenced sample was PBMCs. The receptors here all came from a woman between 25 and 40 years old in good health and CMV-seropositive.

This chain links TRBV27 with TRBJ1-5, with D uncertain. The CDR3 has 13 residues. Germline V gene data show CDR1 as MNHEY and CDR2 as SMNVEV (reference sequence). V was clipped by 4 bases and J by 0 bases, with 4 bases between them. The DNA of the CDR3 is TGTGCCAGCAGTTCCTATAGCAATCAGCCCCAGCATTTT. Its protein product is CASSSYSNQPQHF.

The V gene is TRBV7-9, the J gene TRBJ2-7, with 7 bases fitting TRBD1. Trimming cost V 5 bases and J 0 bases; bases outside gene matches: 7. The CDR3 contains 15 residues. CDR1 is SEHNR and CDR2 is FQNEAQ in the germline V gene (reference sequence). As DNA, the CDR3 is TGTGCCAGCAGCACCGGGACAGCTTACTCCTACGAGCAGTACTTC. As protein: CASSTGTAYSYEQYF.